Below, 23 T cell receptor beta chains from the same sample are listed, as sequenced in a study of blood T cell repertoires in COVID-19. The protocol was immunoSEQ multiplex PCR, while the TCRdb copy is restricted to in-frame clones and leaves out a portion. The sample consists of more than 350,000 clones, about 90% of them appearing once. The sample was peripheral blood. The receptors here all came from a woman in her twenties or thirties with COVID-19, enrolled during active disease.

This chain links TRBV7-2 with TRBJ2-1; perhaps TRBD2 as D (6 bases). With 5 bases removed from V and 13 bases from J, the gap between germline ends came to 18 bases. This CDR3 region has 13 residues. CDR1 is SGHTA, CDR2 FQGNSA, per germline. The CDR3 here is CASSRQTSSDQFF. Here the CDR3 DNA reads TGTGCCAGCAGCCGTCAGACTAGTTCCGACCAGTTCTTC.

The V and J genes are TRBV2 and TRBJ2-5; 10 nucleotides match TRBD1. V shed 3 bases and J 7 bases; nucleotides not matched to a gene: 5. CDR1 SNHLY and CDR2 FYNNEI come from the germline V gene. CDR3 length: 14 amino acids. The CDR3 region has the DNA TGTGCCAGCAGTGAGGGACAGGGGTTTGGGACCCAGTACTTC. Translated: CASSEGQGFGTQYF.

The J gene is TRBJ2-1, the V gene TRBV10-3, with TRBD2 matching 12 bases. Looked up from germline, CDR1 is ENHRY and CDR2 is SYGVKD. J gave up 2 bases and V 6 bases, and 17 bases lay outside the gene matches. The CDR3 is 20 residues long. CDR3 sequence reads: CAIRPETPGLAGGAYNEQFF. In nucleotides, the CDR3 is TGTGCCATCAGGCCAGAGACTCCGGGACTAGCGGGTGGAGCCTACAATGAGCAGTTCTTC.

The chain carries TRBV28 and TRBJ2-2; 10 nucleotides align to TRBD2. With 2 bases clipped from V and 0 bases from J, the junction kept 6 bases outside the gene matches. Germline CDR1 MDHEN, CDR2 SYDVKM. The CDR3 consists of 18 residues. Written as DNA, the CDR3 is TGTGCCAGCAGTTTAATGCTAGCGGGAGATCCGAACACCGGGGAGCTGTTTTTT. It translates to CASSLMLAGDPNTGELFF. The full variable domain, completed using reference TRBV28 and TRBJ2-2, is DVKVTQSSRYLVKRTGEKVFLECVQDMDHENMFWYRQDPGLGLRLIYFSYDVKMKEKGDIPEGYSVSREKKERFSLILESASTNQTSMYLCASSLMLAGDPNTGELFFGEGSRLTVL.

The chain couples TRBV3-1 (or the pseudogene TRBV3-2) to TRBJ2-5, with D possibly TRBD1 on 5 matching bases. V was pared by 1 base and J by 2 bases, with 17 bases between. This CDR3 comprises 17 residues. Germline V gene data show CDR1 as LGHDT and CDR2 as YNNKEL (reference sequence). The CDR3 DNA reads as TGTGCCAGCAGCCAAGTATCCGCAGGGATGTTGCAAGAGACCCAGTACTTC. It yields the protein CASSQVSAGMLQETQYF.

The chain couples TRBV14 to TRBJ2-5; 7 nucleotides align to TRBD1. Germline V lookup: CDR1 SGHDN, CDR2 FVKESK. J lost 4 bases, V lost 1 base, and 9 bases had no gene match. CDR3 length: 16 residues. CDR3 loop: CASSQGGRGSLETQYF. The CDR3 DNA reads as TGTGCCAGCAGCCAAGGCGGCAGGGGGTCGTTAGAGACCCAGTACTTC.

The chain combines TRBV6-5 with TRBJ1-2; 10 bases fit TRBD1. CDR1 is MNHEY, CDR2 SVGAGI, per germline. The CDR3 covers 14 residues. V dropped 5 bases and J dropped 5; count of bases not matched to a gene: 5. In DNA form, the CDR3 reads TGTGCCAGCAGTCGACAGGGGGCTCGGTATGGCTACACCTTC. It codes for CASSRQGARYGYTF.

This clone came up a few times. The CDR3 DNA is TGTGCCAGCAGCTTAGATATCCGCAATGAGCAGTTCTTC. Protein: CASSLDIRNEQFF. This sequence joins TRBV7-8 and TRBJ2-1; D unresolved. The germline gives CDR1 SGHVS, CDR2 FQNEAQ. V shed 1 base and J shed 6 bases, with 7 bases lying between them. This CDR3 has 13 amino acids.

In DNA form, the CDR3 reads TGTGCCAGCAGTTACTCGACAGGGACTAACTATGGCTACACCTTC. This codes for CASSYSTGTNYGYTF. The chain carries TRBV6-5 and TRBJ1-2; the match to TRBD1 covers 7 bases. The germline V gene encodes CDR1 MNHEY and CDR2 SVGAGI. The CDR3 covers 15 residues. V was pared by 0 bases and J by 0 bases, with 1 base of the junction left unmatched.

The chain carries TRBV4-2 and TRBJ2-5; D is possibly TRBD2 (6 bases). V was pared by 4 bases and J by 1 base, with 16 bases between. From germline, CDR1 is LGHNA and CDR2 YNFKEQ. The CDR3 totals 16 residues. Here the CDR3 reads CASSLTSTSPQETQYF. The CDR3 DNA follows: TGTGCCAGCAGCCTGACTAGTACTTCCCCCCAAGAGACCCAGTACTTC.

The chain joins TRBV3-1 (or the pseudogene TRBV3-2) to TRBJ2-7; D is ambiguous. The V and J ends lost 8 bases and 5 bases respectively, with 16 bases between them. The CDR3 extends over 13 amino acids. Germline V gives CDR1 LGHDT, CDR2 YNNKEL (reference sequence). The CDR3 sequence: CASSLTVRDEQYF. In nucleotides, the CDR3 is TGTGCCAGCTCTCTTACGGTACGGGACGAGCAGTACTTC.

The V call is TRBV7-9, the J call TRBJ2-5; 8 bases align to TRBD1. Germline loops: CDR1 SEHNR, CDR2 FQNEAQ (reference sequence). The J segment lost 5 bases and the V segment lost 1 base, leaving 6 bases of the junction unmatched. The length of the CDR3 is 15 residues. The CDR3 DNA is TGTGCCAGCAGCTTAGGGTCCAGGGGGCATGAGACCCAGTACTTC. Protein product: CASSLGSRGHETQYF.

This clone was detected ten times or more. V gene TRBV30 combines with J gene TRBJ1-2, with no clear D. The CDR3 contains 13 residues. CDR1 and CDR2 (germline): GTSNPN, SVGIG (reference sequence). V lost 2 bases and J lost 2, with 9 bases in between. CDR3 loop: CAWSHTPNYGYTF. The CDR3 region has the DNA TGTGCCTGGAGTCATACACCAAACTATGGCTACACCTTC. The entire variable domain, with the rest obtained from reference TRBV30 and TRBJ1-2, is as follows: SQTIHQWPATLVQPVGSPLSLECTVEGTSNPNLYWYRQAAGRGLQLLFYSVGIGQISSEVPQNLSASRPQDRQFILSSKKLLLSDSGFYLCAWSHTPNYGYTFGSGTRLTVV.

The rearrangement uses TRBV2 and TRBJ2-7; D gene uncertain. Per germline, CDR1 SNHLY and CDR2 FYNNEI. V lost 2 bases, J lost 1 base, and 3 bases lay in between. This CDR3 has 12 amino acids. CDR3 loop: CASSEQSYEQYF. The CDR3 nucleotides are TGTGCCAGCAGTGAACAGTCCTACGAGCAGTACTTC.

V gene TRBV6-2 or TRBV6-3 combines with J gene TRBJ1-1; TRBD1 matches 7 bases. Germline V CDR1 and CDR2: MNHEY, SVGEGT. The CDR3 is made up of 14 amino acids. J lost 4 bases, V lost 4 bases, and 6 bases had no gene match. Here the CDR3 reads CASSSGGVGTEAFF. In nucleotides, the CDR3 is TGTGCCAGCAGTTCAGGGGGTGTTGGCACTGAAGCTTTCTTT.

A single count supports this clone. This sequence joins TRBV7-2 and TRBJ2-3; TRBD2 might be the D (7 bases). The germline V gene encodes CDR1 SGHTA and CDR2 FQGNSA. Trimming cost V 1 base and J 1 base, with 15 bases left between them. CDR3 length: 17 amino acids. In DNA, the CDR3 is TGTGCCAGCAGCTTAGTTGGCGGGGGCAGGGGCACAGATACGCAGTATTTT. Its translation is CASSLVGGGRGTDTQYF.

DNA of the CDR3: TGTGCCAGCAGTTTCACAGGTTTCTCCTACGAGCAGTACTTC. Its translation: CASSFTGFSYEQYF. The chain recombines TRBV6-5 with TRBJ2-7; D is possibly TRBD1 (5 bases). The ends were cut back, 4 bases at V and 0 bases at J, with 10 bases in the middle. CDR3 size: 14 residues. The germline gives CDR1 MNHEY, CDR2 SVGAGI.

This chain links TRBV2 with TRBJ2-7; the match to TRBD2 covers 9 bases. The CDR3 is made up of 16 amino acids. CDR1 is SNHLY, CDR2 FYNNEI, per germline. After removal of 10 bases from V and 4 bases from J, the junction contained 17 bases not matched to a gene. CDR3 amino acids: CATLEMSSGSGYEQYF. Written as DNA, the CDR3 is TGTGCCACCCTTGAAATGAGTAGCGGGAGCGGGTACGAGCAGTACTTC.

The rearrangement uses TRBV5-6 and TRBJ2-7; D is perhaps TRBD1 (6 bases). Trimming shortened V by 3 bases and J by 6 bases, and 13 bases separated the two germline ends. Germline-derived CDR1 and CDR2 are SGHDT and YYEEEE. CDR3 size: 13 residues. The CDR3 nucleotides are TGTGCCAGCAGCTCCCTACAGGGATCCGAGCAGTACTTC. Translated, it gives CASSSLQGSEQYF. Full variable domain (remainder filled in from reference TRBV5-6 and TRBJ2-7): DAGVTQSPTHLIKTRGQQVTLRCSPKSGHDTVSWYQQALGQGPQFIFQYYEEEERQRGNFPDRFSGHQFPNYSSELNVNALLLGDSALYLCASSSLQGSEQYFGPGTRLTVT.

This sequence joins TRBV6-5 and TRBJ1-5, with D maybe TRBD1 (5 bases). This CDR3 has 13 residues. The V end was cut by 7 bases, the J end by 3 bases, with 10 bases between. CDR1 is MNHEY and CDR2 is SVGAGI in the germline V gene. CDR3 nucleotide sequence: TGTGCCAGCATGCGGGGGGTCAATCAGCCCCAGCATTTT. Translating it yields CASMRGVNQPQHF.

The J gene is TRBJ2-3, the V gene TRBV27; 8 bases are shared with TRBD2. Looked up from germline, CDR1 is MNHEY and CDR2 is SMNVEV (reference sequence). The CDR3 runs to 17 residues. V dropped 5 bases and J dropped 0; count of bases not matched to a gene: 10. CDR3 DNA sequence: TGTGCCAGCAGTCCCCGTTCTAGCGGGCAGAGCACAGATACGCAGTATTTT. Encoded protein: CASSPRSSGQSTDTQYF.

This chain connects TRBV11-2 to TRBJ1-3, with 7 bases identical to TRBD1. The germline V gene encodes CDR1 SGHAT and CDR2 FQNNGV. The CDR3 runs to 14 residues. J lost 4 bases, V lost 2 bases, and 2 bases had no gene match. The CDR3 loop reads CASSLRTGGNTIYF. CDR3 nucleotide sequence: TGTGCCAGCAGCTTAAGGACAGGAGGAAACACCATATATTTT.

In its sample, this clone was seen once. This sequence joins TRBV28 and TRBJ2-1, with 11 bases fitting TRBD2. This CDR3 region has 17 residues. Germline CDR1 MDHEN, CDR2 SYDVKM. Unmatched junction bases numbered 6, after V lost 5 bases and J lost 0 bases. The CDR3 protein is CASSPTSGSISYNEQFF. The CDR3 DNA is TGTGCCAGCAGTCCCACTAGCGGGAGCATCTCCTACAATGAGCAGTTCTTC.